One and the same sample provided the 9 T cell receptor beta chains below, sequenced in a study of shared clonotypes between healthy human individuals. Clones were read by immunoSEQ multiplex PCR, and TCRdb kept only the in-frame ones, dropping some. The sample comprises roughly 2.6 million clones, 85% to 95% of which are singletons, and around 0.14% rests with the top ten. The sample taken for sequencing was naive CD4+ T cells sorted from blood. Subset meaning: CD45RA+ positively selected. These TCRs come from a man younger than 35 in good health.

This chain links TRBV19 with TRBJ1-1; the match to TRBD1 covers 8 bases. Germline V gene lookup returns CDR1 LNHDA and CDR2 SQIVND (reference sequence). This CDR3 contains 15 residues. Trimming cost V 5 bases and J 1 base; bases outside gene matches: 6. CDR3 sequence (DNA): TGTGCCAGTAGTCGACCAGGGGGCACGAACACTGAAGCTTTCTTT. Its protein is CASSRPGGTNTEAFF.

This rearrangement joins TRBV19 to TRBJ2-2; no clear D. CDR1 and CDR2 from the germline V gene are LNHDA and SQIVND (reference sequence). V lost 1 base, J lost 1 base, and 16 bases lay in between. There are 18 residues in the CDR3. The CDR3, as DNA: TGTGCCAGTAGTATAGGGAAGGGTAGAGCTGGGAACACCGGGGAGCTGTTTTTT. The encoded protein is CASSIGKGRAGNTGELFF.

V usage is TRBV6-1 and J usage is TRBJ1-2; D is unclear. V lost 1 base to trimming and J lost 6 bases, with 18 bases between them. Germline V gene data show CDR1 as MNHNS and CDR2 as SASEGT. The CDR3 is 16 residues long. The chain's CDR3 is CASSEVGGGVGDGYTF. The CDR3 DNA is TGTGCCAGCAGTGAAGTAGGCGGCGGGGTCGGAGATGGCTACACCTTC.

A single count supports this clone. The gene calls are TRBV28 and TRBJ1-2, with no clear D. The germline CDR1 and CDR2 sequences are MDHEN and SYDVKM. V was trimmed by 4 bases and J by 5 bases, leaving 11 bases between them. The CDR3 runs 13 residues. The CDR3 bases are TGTGCCAGCAGTTGGAGGCAGTTTTATGGCTACACCTTC. It specifies CASSWRQFYGYTF.

The rearrangement uses TRBV30 and TRBJ2-7; D might be TRBD1 or TRBD2, each matching 5 bases. V was shortened by 2 bases and J by 7 bases, with 15 bases between the two germline ends. This CDR3 spans 13 amino acids. Germline values: CDR1 GTSNPN, CDR2 SVGIG (reference sequence). CDR3 nucleotide sequence: TGTGCCTGGAGTCCGCTGGGGGTGGGGGAGCAGTACTTC. It specifies CAWSPLGVGEQYF.

In regard to this clone: Relative to the germline gene, one junction end is altered; a read error may explain this. The gene calls are TRBV7-2 and TRBJ2-3, with D perhaps matching TRBD1 (5 bases). Per the germline V gene, CDR1 is SGHTA and CDR2 is FQGNSA. The CDR3 consists of 15 residues. The CDR3 DNA reads TGTGCCAGCAGCTATGGTGATTTCGGCACAGGTACGCAGTATTTT. It yields the protein CASSYGDFGTGTQYF.

Remarks on this clone: Additional DNA sequences in this sample encode the identical CDR3. V usage is TRBV10-3 and J usage is TRBJ2-3; 7 bases are shared with TRBD1. Trimming took 0 bases from V and 4 from J; bases not matched to a gene: 1. CDR1 and CDR2 (germline): ENHRY, SYGVKD. This CDR3 spans 14 amino acids. The CDR3 nucleotides read TGTGCCATCAGTGAGTCTACAGGGGCAGATACGCAGTATTTT. Translation gives CAISESTGADTQYF.

The J gene is TRBJ2-2, the V gene TRBV6-1; 8 bases line up with TRBD1. CDR1 and CDR2 from the germline V gene are MNHNS and SASEGT. V dropped 6 bases and J dropped 2; count of bases not matched to a gene: 5. There are 15 residues in the CDR3. CDR3 residues: CASRLQGANTGELFF. The CDR3 DNA is TGTGCCAGCAGGCTGCAGGGGGCAAACACCGGGGAGCTGTTTTTT.

The CDR3 here is CASSQAQGANPLNEQFF. CDR3 DNA: TGTGCCAGCAGCCAAGCACAGGGGGCAAACCCCCTCAATGAGCAGTTCTTC. The rearrangement joins TRBV14 to TRBJ2-1; 9 bases are shared with TRBD1. Trimming took 1 base from V and 6 from J; bases not matched to a gene: 10. The CDR3 contains 17 residues. Germline V CDR1 and CDR2: SGHDN, FVKESK.